The rows below give T cell receptor beta chains drawn from one sample of a study of T cells in Graves' hyperthyroidism and ophthalmopathy. TCRdb itself ran the multiplex PCR reads through MiXCR, one entry per CDR3 protein. The table shows 650,000 to 750,000 distinct CDR3 sequences, with 13% to 15% occurring only once. Sequences were obtained from blood. These receptors all come from a woman aged 18 to 35 with Graves' hyperthyroidism. Each CDR3 is given with its conserved first and last residue. The D gene is left open where the match is weak. The size field is filled for only some rows; it gives once, few, many or a size class.

TRBJ1-1 many NA TRBV7-9 TGTGCCAGCAGCTTACGCCGGGGGGACACTGAAGCTTTCTTT CASSLRRGDTEAFF
TRBJ2-5 NA TRBD2 TRBV7-2 TGTGCCAGCAGTATTGGGACTAGCGGGGAAGAGACCCAGTACTTC CASSIGTSGEETQYF
TRBJ2-3 NA NA TRBV9 TGTGCCAGCAGCGTGGGGCCCCCCCTGGATACGCAGTATTTT CASSVGPPLDTQYF
TRBJ2-5 NA NA TRBV7-7 TGTGCTAGCAGCTCAGGACCCAATACTGGGGCCGGGGAGACCCAGTACTTC CASSSGPNTGAGETQYF
TRBJ1-1 few NA TRBV5-6 TGTGCCAGCAGCCCCCGATTCGTGGATCTAAGTAACACTGAAGCTTTCTTT CASSPRFVDLSNTEAFF
TRBJ2-1 many TRBD1 TRBV11-1 TGTGCCAGCAGCTTAGGGACAGGGGGCGATGAGCAGTTCTTC CASSLGTGGDEQFF
TRBJ1-1 many NA TRBV27 TGTGCCAGCAGTTTCCTCTGGGGGAACACTGAAGCTTTCTTT CASSFLWGNTEAFF
TRBJ2-3 NA TRBD1 TRBV5-1 TGCGCCAGCAGCGGGGGGACAGGACCCCCGGAGGGTACGCAGTATTTT CASSGGTGPPEGTQYF
TRBJ2-1 NA NA TRBV7-9 TGTGCCAGCAGCTTAGCCCCGGTCGGCGAGCAGTTCTTC CASSLAPVGEQFF
TRBJ2-7 many NA TRBV30 TGTGCCTGGAGTGTAGGCAGGGGAGGCGAGCAGTACTTC CAWSVGRGGEQYF